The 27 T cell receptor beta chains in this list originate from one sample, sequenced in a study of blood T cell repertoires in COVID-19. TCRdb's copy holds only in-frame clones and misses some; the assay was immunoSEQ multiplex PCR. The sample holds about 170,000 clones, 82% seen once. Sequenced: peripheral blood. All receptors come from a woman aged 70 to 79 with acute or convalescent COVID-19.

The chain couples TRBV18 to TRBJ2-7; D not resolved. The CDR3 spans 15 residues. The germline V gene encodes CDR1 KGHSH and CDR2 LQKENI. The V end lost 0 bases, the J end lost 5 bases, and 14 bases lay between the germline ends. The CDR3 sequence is CASSPPSMQRDEQYF. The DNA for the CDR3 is TGTGCCAGCTCACCACCATCGATGCAGCGAGACGAGCAGTACTTC. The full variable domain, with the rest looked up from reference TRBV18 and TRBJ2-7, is NAGVMQNPRHLVRRRGQEARLRCSPMKGHSHVYWYRQLPEEGLKFMVYLQKENIIDESGMPKERFSAEFPKEGPSILRIQQVVRGDSAAYFCASSPPSMQRDEQYFGPGTRLTVT.

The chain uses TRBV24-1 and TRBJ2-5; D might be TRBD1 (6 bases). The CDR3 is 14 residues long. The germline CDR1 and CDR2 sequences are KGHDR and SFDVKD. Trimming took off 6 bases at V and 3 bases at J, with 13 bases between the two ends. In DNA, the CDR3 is TGTGCCACCAGTCTGACAGGTAGTAAAGAGACCCAGTACTTC. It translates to CATSLTGSKETQYF.

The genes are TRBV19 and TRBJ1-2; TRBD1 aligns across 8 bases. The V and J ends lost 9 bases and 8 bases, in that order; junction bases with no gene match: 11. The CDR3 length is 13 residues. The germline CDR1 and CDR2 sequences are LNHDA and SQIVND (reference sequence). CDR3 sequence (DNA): TGTGCCAGCAATATGGGACAGGATGGAGGCTACACCTTC. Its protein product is CASNMGQDGGYTF.

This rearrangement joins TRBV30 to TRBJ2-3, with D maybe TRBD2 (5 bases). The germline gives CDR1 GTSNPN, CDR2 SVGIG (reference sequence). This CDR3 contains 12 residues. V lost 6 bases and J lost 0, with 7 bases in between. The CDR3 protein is CACSGSTDTQYF. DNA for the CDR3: TGTGCCTGCTCGGGAAGCACAGATACGCAGTATTTT.

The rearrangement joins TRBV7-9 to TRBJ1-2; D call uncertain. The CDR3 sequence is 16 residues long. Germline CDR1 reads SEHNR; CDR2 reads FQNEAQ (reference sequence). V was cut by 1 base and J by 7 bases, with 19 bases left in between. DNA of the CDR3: TGTGCCAGCAGCTTAGTATTGTGGGAGCCCGGCGGTGGCTACACCTTC. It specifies CASSLVLWEPGGGYTF.

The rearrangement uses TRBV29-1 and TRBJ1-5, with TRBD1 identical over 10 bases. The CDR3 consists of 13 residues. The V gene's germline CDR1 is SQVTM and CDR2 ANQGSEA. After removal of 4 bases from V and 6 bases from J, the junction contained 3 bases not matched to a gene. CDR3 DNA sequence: TGCAGCGTTGCGACAGGGGGCGTTCAGCCCCAGCATTTT. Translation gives CSVATGGVQPQHF.

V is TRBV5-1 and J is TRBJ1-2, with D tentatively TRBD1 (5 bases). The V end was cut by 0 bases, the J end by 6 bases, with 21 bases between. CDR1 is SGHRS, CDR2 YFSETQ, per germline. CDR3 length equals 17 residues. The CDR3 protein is CASSLVAVARQPNGYTF. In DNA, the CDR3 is TGCGCCAGCAGCTTGGTTGCGGTTGCCAGACAGCCCAATGGCTACACCTTC.

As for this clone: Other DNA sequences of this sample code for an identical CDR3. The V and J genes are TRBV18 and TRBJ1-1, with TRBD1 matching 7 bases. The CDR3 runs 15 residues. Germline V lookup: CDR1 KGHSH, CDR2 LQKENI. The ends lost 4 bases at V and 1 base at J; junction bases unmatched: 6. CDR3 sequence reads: CASSLRTGENTEAFF. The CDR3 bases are TGTGCCAGCTCACTTAGGACAGGAGAGAACACTGAAGCTTTCTTT.

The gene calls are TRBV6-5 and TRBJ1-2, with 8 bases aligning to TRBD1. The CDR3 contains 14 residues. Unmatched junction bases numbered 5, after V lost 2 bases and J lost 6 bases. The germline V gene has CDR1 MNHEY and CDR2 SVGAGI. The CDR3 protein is CASSYDRTGNGYTF. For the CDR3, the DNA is TGTGCCAGCAGTTACGATCGGACAGGGAATGGCTACACCTTC.

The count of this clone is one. In DNA, the CDR3 is TGTGCCAGCAGCCCGCGGGACAGGGGAAGTTATAGCAATCAGCCCCAGCATTTT. This encodes CASSPRDRGSYSNQPQHF. The gene calls are TRBV7-7 and TRBJ1-5; 10 bases are shared with TRBD1. The CDR3 spans 18 residues. V was clipped by 5 bases and J by 0 bases; unmatched bases: 10. CDR1 is SSHAT and CDR2 is FNYEAQ in the germline V gene (reference sequence).

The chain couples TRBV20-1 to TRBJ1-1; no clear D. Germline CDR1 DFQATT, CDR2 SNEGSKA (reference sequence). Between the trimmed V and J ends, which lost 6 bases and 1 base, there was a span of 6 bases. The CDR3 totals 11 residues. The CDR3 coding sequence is TGCAGTGCCGAGGGGAACACTGAAGCTTTCTTT. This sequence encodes CSAEGNTEAFF.

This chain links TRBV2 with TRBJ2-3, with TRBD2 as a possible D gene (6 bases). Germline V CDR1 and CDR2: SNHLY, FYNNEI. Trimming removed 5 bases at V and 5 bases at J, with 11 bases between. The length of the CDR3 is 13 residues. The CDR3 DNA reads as TGTGCCAGCAGTCTGGAGGGAAGAGATACGCAGTATTTT. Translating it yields CASSLEGRDTQYF.

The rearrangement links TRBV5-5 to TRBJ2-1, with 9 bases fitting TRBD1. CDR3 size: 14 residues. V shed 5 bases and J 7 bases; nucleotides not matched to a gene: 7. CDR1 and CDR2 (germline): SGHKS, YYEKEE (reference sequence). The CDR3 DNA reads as TGTGCCAGCAGTTCAGGACAGGGGTGGAATGAGCAGTTCTTC. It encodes CASSSGQGWNEQFF.

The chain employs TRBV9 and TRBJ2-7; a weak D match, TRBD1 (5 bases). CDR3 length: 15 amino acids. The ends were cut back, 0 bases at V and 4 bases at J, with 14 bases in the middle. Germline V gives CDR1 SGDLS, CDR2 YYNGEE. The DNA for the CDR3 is TGTGCCAGCAGCGTAGGAACAGGTGCATCTTACGAGCAGTACTTC. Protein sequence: CASSVGTGASYEQYF. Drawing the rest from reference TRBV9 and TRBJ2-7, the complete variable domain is DSGVTQTPKHLITATGQRVTLRCSPRSGDLSVYWYQQSLDQGLQFLIQYYNGEERAKGNILERFSAQQFPDLHSELNLSSLELGDSALYFCASSVGTGASYEQYFGPGTRLTVT.

CDR3: CASSLDYRGGQPQHF. CDR3 nucleotide sequence: TGTGCCAGCAGCTTAGATTATCGGGGGGGGCAGCCCCAGCATTTT. The V and J genes are TRBV11-2 and TRBJ1-5, with D perhaps matching TRBD1 (5 bases). Germline V gene data show CDR1 as SGHAT and CDR2 as FQNNGV. This CDR3 spans 15 amino acids. V gave up 0 bases and J gave up 7 bases, with 13 bases separating them.

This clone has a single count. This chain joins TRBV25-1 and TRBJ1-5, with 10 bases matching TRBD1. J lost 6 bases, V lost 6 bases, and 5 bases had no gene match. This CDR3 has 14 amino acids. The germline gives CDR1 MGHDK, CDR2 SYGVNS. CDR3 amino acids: CASSGTGAAQPQHF. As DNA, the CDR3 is TGTGCCAGCAGCGGGACAGGGGCCGCTCAGCCCCAGCATTTT.

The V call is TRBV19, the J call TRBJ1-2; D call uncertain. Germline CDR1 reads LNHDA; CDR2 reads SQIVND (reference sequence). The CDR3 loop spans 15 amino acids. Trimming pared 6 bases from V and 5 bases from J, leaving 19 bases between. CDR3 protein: CASSPGIPGKYGYTF. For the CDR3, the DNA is TGTGCCAGTAGCCCCGGGATACCCGGGAAGTATGGCTACACCTTC.

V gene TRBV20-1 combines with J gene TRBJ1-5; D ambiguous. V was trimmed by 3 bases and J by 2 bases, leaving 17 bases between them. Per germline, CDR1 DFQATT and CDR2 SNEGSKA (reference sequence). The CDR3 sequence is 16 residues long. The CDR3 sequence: CSASSGQAWGNQPQHF. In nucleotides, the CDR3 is TGCAGTGCTAGTAGCGGGCAGGCTTGGGGCAATCAGCCCCAGCATTTT.

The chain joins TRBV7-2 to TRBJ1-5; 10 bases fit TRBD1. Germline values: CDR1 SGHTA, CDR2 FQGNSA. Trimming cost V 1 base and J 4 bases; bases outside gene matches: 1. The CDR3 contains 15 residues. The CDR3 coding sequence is TGTGCCAGCAGCTTAGGGACAGGGGGAAATCAGCCCCAGCATTTT. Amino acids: CASSLGTGGNQPQHF.

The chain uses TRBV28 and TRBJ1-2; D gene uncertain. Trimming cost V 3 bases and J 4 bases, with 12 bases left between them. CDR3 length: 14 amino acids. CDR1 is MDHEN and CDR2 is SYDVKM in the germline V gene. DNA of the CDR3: TGTGCCAGCAGTTTCGAGGGTAGTAGCTATGGCTACACCTTC. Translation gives CASSFEGSSYGYTF.

In nucleotides, the CDR3 is TGTGCCAGCAGCTTAGGCAGGGGGAGAGAGACCCAGTACTTC. It yields the protein CASSLGRGRETQYF. V is TRBV7-9 and J is TRBJ2-5; 7 bases fit TRBD1. Looked up from germline, CDR1 is SEHNR and CDR2 is FQNEAQ (reference sequence). V lost 1 base and J lost 4; bases outside the gene matches: 3. The CDR3 contains 14 residues.

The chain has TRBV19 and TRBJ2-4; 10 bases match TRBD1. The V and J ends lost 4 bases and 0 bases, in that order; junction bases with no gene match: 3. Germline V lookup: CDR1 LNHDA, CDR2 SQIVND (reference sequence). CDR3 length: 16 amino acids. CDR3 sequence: CASSTGQGVAKNIQYF. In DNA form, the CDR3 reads TGTGCCAGTAGTACCGGACAGGGGGTAGCCAAAAACATTCAGTACTTC.

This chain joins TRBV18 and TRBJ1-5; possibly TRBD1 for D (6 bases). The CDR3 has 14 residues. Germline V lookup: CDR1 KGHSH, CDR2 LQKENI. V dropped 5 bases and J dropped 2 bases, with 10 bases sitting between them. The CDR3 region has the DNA TGTGCCAGCTCAGAGACAGGAGGCAATCAGCCCCAGCATTTT. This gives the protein CASSETGGNQPQHF.

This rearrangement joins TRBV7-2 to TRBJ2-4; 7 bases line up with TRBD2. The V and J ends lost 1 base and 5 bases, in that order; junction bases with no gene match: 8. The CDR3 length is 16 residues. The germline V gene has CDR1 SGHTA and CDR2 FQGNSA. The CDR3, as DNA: TGTGCCAGCAGCTTAGGGTCGGGGGGATCCCAAAACATTCAGTACTTC. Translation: CASSLGSGGSQNIQYF.

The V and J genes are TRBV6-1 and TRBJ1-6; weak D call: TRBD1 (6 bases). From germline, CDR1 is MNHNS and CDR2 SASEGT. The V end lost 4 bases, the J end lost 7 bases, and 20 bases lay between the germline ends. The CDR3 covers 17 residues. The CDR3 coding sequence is TGTGCCAGCAGTGGAGTCAGGGGCAGGCTGGAAAATTCACCCCTCCACTTT. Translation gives CASSGVRGRLENSPLHF.

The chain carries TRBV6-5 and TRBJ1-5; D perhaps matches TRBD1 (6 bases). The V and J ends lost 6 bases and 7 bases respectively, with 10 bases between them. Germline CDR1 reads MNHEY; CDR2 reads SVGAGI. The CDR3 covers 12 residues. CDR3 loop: CASSEGVQPQHF. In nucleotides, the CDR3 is TGTGCCAGCAGCGAGGGGGTGCAGCCCCAGCATTTT.

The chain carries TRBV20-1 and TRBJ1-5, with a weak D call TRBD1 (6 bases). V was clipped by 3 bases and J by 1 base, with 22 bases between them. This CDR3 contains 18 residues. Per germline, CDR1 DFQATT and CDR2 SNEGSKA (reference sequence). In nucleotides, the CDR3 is TGCAGTGCTAGTCTCTTGGCAGGGGCTCGTAGAAGCAATCAGCCCCAGCATTTT. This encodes CSASLLAGARRSNQPQHF.